This record concerns one T cell receptor (beta chain) sequence. The method was immunoSEQ multiplex PCR; TCRdb's version includes in-frame clones alone and lacks a portion of them. The top ten hold more than 0.75% of the sample, which has more than 150,000 clones, around 90% seen once. The V gene's germline CDR1 is LGHDT and CDR2 YNNKEL (reference sequence). There are 17 residues in the CDR3. V gave up 0 bases and J gave up 4 bases, with 18 bases separating them. This sample is drawn from a study of T cell responses to AZD1222 COVID-19 vaccine. The rearrangement links TRBV3-1 (or the pseudogene TRBV3-2) to TRBJ1-2; possibly TRBD1 for D (5 bases). This clonotype originated in an adult in good health. The specimen was peripheral blood, collected on day 0 of AZD1222 vaccination. CDR3 coding DNA: TGTGCCAGCAGCCAAGACAGGGCTACTAACCAGGGCTATGGCTACACCTTC. Amino acids: CASSQDRATNQGYGYTF.